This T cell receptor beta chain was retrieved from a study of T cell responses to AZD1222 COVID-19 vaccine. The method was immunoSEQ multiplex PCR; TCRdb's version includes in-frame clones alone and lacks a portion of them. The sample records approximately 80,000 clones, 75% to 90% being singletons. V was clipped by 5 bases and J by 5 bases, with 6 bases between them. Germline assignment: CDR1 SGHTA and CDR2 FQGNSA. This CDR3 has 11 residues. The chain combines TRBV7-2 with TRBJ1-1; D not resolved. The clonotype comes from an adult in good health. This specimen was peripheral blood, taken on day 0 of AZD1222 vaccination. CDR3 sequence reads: CASSPRTEAFF. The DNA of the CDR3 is TGTGCCAGCAGCCCGAGGACTGAAGCTTTCTTT.